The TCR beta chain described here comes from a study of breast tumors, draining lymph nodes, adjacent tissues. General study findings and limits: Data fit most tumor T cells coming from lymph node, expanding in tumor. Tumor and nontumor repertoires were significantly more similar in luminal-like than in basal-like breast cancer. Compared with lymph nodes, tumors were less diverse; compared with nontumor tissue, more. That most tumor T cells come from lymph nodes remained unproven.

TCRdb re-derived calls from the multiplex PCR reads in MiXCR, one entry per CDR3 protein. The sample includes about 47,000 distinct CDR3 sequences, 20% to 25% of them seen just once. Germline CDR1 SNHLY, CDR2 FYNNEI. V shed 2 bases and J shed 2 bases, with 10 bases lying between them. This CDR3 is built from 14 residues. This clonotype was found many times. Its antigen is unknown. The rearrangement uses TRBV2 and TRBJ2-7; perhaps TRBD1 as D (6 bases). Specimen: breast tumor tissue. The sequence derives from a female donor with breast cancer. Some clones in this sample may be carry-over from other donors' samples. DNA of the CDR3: TGTGCCAGCAGTGAACGCAGGGGTCCCTACGAGCAGTACTTC. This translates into CASSERRGPYEQYF.